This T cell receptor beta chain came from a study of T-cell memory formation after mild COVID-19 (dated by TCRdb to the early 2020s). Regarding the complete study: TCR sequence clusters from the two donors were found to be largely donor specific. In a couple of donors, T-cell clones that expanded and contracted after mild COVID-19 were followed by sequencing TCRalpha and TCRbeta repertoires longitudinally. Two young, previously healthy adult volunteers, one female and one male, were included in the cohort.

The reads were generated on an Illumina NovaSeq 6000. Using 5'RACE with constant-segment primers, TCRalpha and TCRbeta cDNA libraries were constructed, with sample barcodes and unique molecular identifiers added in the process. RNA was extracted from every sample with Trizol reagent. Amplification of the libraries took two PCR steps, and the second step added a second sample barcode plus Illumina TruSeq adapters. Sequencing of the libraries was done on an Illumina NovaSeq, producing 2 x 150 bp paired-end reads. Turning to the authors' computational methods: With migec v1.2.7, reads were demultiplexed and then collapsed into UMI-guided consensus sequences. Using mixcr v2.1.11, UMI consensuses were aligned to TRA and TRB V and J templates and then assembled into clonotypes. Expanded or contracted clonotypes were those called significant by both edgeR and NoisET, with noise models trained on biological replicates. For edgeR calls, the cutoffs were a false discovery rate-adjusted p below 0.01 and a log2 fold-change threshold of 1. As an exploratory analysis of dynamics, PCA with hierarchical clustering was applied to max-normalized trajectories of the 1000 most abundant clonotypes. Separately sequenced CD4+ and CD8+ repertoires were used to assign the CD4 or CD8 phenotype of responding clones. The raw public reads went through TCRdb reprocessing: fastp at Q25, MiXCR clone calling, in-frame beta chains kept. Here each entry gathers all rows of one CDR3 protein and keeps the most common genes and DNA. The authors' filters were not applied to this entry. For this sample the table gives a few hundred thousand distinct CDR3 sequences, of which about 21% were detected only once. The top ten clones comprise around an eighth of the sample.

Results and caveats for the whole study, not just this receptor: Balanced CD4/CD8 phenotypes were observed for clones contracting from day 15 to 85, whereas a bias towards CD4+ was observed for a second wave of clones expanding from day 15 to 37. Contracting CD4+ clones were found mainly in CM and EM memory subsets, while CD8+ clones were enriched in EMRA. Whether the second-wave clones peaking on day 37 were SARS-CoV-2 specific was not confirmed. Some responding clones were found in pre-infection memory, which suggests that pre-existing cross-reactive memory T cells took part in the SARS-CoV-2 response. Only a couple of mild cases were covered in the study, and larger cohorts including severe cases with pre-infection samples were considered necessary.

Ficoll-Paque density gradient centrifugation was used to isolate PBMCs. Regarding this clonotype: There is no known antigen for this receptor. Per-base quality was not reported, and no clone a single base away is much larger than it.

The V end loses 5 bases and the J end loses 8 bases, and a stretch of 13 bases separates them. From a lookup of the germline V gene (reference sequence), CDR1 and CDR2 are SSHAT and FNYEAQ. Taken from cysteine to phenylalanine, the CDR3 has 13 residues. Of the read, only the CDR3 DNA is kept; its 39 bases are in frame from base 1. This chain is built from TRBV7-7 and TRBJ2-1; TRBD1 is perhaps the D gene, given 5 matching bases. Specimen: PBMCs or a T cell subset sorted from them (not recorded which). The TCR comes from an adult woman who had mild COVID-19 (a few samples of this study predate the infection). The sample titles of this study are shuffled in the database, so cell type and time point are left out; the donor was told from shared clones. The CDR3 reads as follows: CASSPAQGYEQFF. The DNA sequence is TGTGCCAGCAGCCCGGCCCAGGGTTATGAGCAGTTCTTC.